Each of the 3 T cell receptor beta chains below was sequenced from the same sample in a study of shared clonotypes between healthy human individuals. Clones were read by immunoSEQ multiplex PCR, and TCRdb kept only the in-frame ones, dropping some. The data show some 2,500,000 clones, roughly 93% seen once. Sequencing was done on a sample of naive CD4+ T cells from PBMCs. Documented subset: CD45RA+ positively selected. The receptors originated from a man aged 18 to 29 in good health. Some clones in this sample may be carry-over from other donors' samples.

V usage is TRBV2 and J usage is TRBJ2-7; 8 bases are shared with TRBD2. CDR3 size: 14 residues. The V and J ends lost 7 bases and 3 bases, in that order; junction bases with no gene match: 8. Germline CDR1 is SNHLY and CDR2 is FYNNEI. In DNA, the CDR3 is TGTGCCAGCACCCCGGGACTAGTGGGCTACGAGCAGTACTTC. This sequence encodes CASTPGLVGYEQYF. Full variable domain (outside the CDR3, taken from reference TRBV2 and TRBJ2-7): EPEVTQTPSHQVTQMGQEVILRCVPISNHLYFYWYRQILGQKVEFLVSFYNNEISEKSEIFDDQFSVERPDGSNFTLKIRSTKLEDSAMYFCASTPGLVGYEQYFGPGTRLTVT.

The chain joins TRBV2 to TRBJ2-7; D may be TRBD2 (7 bases). The CDR3 length is 11 residues. Germline V gene lookup returns CDR1 SNHLY and CDR2 FYNNEI. Deletions cut 8 bases from V and 9 bases from J, with 14 bases between. This CDR3 reads CASARGGAQYF. CDR3 coding DNA: TGTGCCAGCGCGAGGGGGGGCGCGCAGTACTTC.

The V gene is TRBV5-6, the J gene TRBJ1-1; 8 nucleotides agree with TRBD1. The CDR3 covers 15 residues. CDR1 SGHDT and CDR2 YYEEEE come from the germline V gene. Trimming took 0 bases from V and 7 from J; bases not matched to a gene: 8. The chain's CDR3 is CASSLGGQGRGEAFF. The CDR3 nucleotides are TGTGCCAGCAGCTTGGGAGGACAGGGACGGGGTGAAGCTTTCTTT.